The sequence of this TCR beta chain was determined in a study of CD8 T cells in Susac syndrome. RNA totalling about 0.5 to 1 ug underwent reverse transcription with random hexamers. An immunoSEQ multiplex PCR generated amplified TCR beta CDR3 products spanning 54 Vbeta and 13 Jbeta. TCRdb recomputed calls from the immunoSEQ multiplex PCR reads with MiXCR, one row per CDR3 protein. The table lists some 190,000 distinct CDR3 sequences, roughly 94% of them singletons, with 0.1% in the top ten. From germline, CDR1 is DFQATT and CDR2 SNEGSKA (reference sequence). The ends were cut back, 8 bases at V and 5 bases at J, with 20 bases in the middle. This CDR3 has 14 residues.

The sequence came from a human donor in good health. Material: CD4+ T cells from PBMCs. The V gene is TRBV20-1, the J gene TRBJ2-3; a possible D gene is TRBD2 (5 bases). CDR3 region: CSRLLAPTGDTQYF. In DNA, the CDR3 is TGCAGTCGCCTGCTAGCTCCTACCGGAGATACGCAGTATTTT.